A single TCR beta chain is shown here with its context. The sample comes from a study of CD8 T cells in Susac syndrome. Random hexamers served to reverse transcribe roughly 0.45 to 1 ug RNA. By means of immunoSEQ multiplex PCR, TCR beta CDR3 spanning 54 Vbeta and 13 Jbeta underwent amplification. TCRdb called the immunoSEQ multiplex PCR reads again in MiXCR, with one record for every CDR3 protein. The sample consists of 95,000 to 150,000 distinct CDR3 sequences, 85% to 95% of them appearing once. V was cut by 0 bases and J by 6 bases, with 17 bases left in between. This CDR3 region has 16 residues. Germline-derived CDR1 and CDR2 are MNHEY and SMNVEV (reference sequence).

This clonotype originated in a human donor with multiple sclerosis. The sample comprised CD8+ T cells from PBMCs. This sequence joins TRBV27 and TRBJ1-2; D ambiguous. CDR3 residues: CASSLSLGPHGDGYTF. CDR3 bases: TGTGCCAGCAGTTTATCTTTGGGCCCACATGGGGATGGCTACACCTTC.